This T cell receptor (beta chain) was recovered during a study of blood T cell repertoires in COVID-19. Authors' analysis steps: By means of reference gene primer amplification, nucleated cell counts were estimated. Sequencing used immunoSEQ multiplex PCR; TCRdb keeps in-frame clones, though not all of them. The V and J calls and clone size are taken from that table; D and trimming were inferred from the DNA. The table records 130,000 to 150,000 clones, around 84% of them present only once. The ends lost 4 bases at V and 4 bases at J; junction bases unmatched: 8. The V gene's germline CDR1 is MGHRA and CDR2 YSYEKL. This CDR3 is built from 15 residues.

Sequenced: PBMCs or T cells enriched from blood (not recorded which). The TCR comes from a woman in her forties or fifties who had been exposed to COVID-19. The chain recombines TRBV4-1 with TRBJ2-5, with 8 bases matching TRBD1. CDR3 sequence: CASSRLLGQGETQYF. For the CDR3, the DNA is TGCGCCAGCAGCCGATTATTAGGACAGGGAGAGACCCAGTACTTC.